Following are 8 T cell receptor beta chains from one sample sequenced in a study of tissue T cells after allogeneic stem cell transplantation. TCRdb's table, derived via immunoSEQ multiplex PCR, lists solely in-frame clones and lacks some. In the table there are around 6,600 clones, roughly 70% of which are singletons. The sample was tissue from the stomach, taken at autopsy. These TCRs come from a woman between 18 and 49 years old with breast cancer.

This clone is medium-sized in the sample. The V call is TRBV20-1, the J call TRBJ2-1; D may be TRBD2 (5 bases). Trimming shortened V by 3 bases and J by 10 bases, and 10 bases separated the two germline ends. This CDR3 has 11 residues. Germline CDR1 reads DFQATT; CDR2 reads SNEGSKA (reference sequence). CDR3 protein: CSARTGIEQFF. The CDR3 DNA sequence: TGCAGTGCTAGGACCGGGATCGAGCAGTTCTTC.

This rearrangement joins TRBV9 to TRBJ2-7, with 14 bases lining up with TRBD2. The J segment lost 7 bases and the V segment lost 7 bases, leaving 7 bases of the junction unmatched. Germline V lookup: CDR1 SGDLS, CDR2 YYNGEE. This CDR3 has 14 residues. The DNA for the CDR3 is TGTGCCAGCTCGGGACTAGCGGGAGTAAGTGAGCAGTACTTC. It codes for CASSGLAGVSEQYF.

The CDR3 reads CASSDQGADQPQHF. The CDR3 bases are TGCGCCAGCAGTGATCAGGGGGCCGATCAGCCCCAGCATTTT. The J gene is TRBJ1-5, the V gene TRBV10-2; the match to TRBD1 covers 8 bases. J was trimmed by 5 bases and V by 3 bases; bases with no gene match: 3. The CDR3 has 14 residues. Germline V lookup: CDR1 WSHSY, CDR2 SAAADI.

This clone was seen more than once but under ten times. The genes are TRBV11-2 and TRBJ2-1; D might be TRBD2 (6 bases). Per germline, CDR1 SGHAT and CDR2 FQNNGV. The length of the CDR3 is 13 residues. The ends were cut back, 4 bases at V and 7 bases at J, with 11 bases in the middle. CDR3 DNA: TGTGCCAGCAGCTACGGGAGTCTGAATGAGCAGTTCTTC. Its translation is CASSYGSLNEQFF.

This chain connects TRBV29-1 to TRBJ1-1; the D gene is possibly TRBD1 (5 bases). Trimming removed 8 bases from V and 0 bases from J, with 10 bases in between. CDR1 is SQVTM and CDR2 is ANQGSEA in the germline V gene. The CDR3 is 12 residues long. CDR3 sequence (DNA): TGCAGCATTTGGGGGATGAACACTGAAGCTTTCTTT. Protein: CSIWGMNTEAFF.

The chain employs TRBV19 and TRBJ2-7; possibly TRBD2 for D (6 bases). The CDR3 length is 15 residues. CDR1 LNHDA and CDR2 SQIVND come from the germline V gene (reference sequence). V was shortened by 4 bases and J by 3 bases, with 16 bases between the two germline ends. The DNA of the CDR3 is TGTGCCAGTAGTACCCTTGAGGGACTTCACTACGAGCAGTACTTC. Protein product: CASSTLEGLHYEQYF.

The chain links TRBV5-1 to TRBJ2-2; the D gene is possibly TRBD2 (6 bases). CDR1 and CDR2 (germline): SGHRS, YFSETQ. V lost 7 bases to trimming and J lost 3 bases, with 13 bases between them. The CDR3 is 14 amino acids. The CDR3 region is CASRGFSDTGELFF. The CDR3 nucleotides read TGCGCCAGCCGGGGGTTTTCGGACACCGGGGAGCTGTTTTTT.

As DNA, the CDR3 is TGTGCCAGCAGCTTGGGACAGGGGGCTGTAGACACTGAAGCTTTCTTT. Translation gives CASSLGQGAVDTEAFF. The rearrangement uses TRBV7-9 and TRBJ1-1, with 12 bases lining up with TRBD1. The CDR3 is 16 residues long. The J segment lost 3 bases and the V segment lost 3 bases, leaving 5 bases of the junction unmatched. In germline, CDR1 is SEHNR, CDR2 FQNEAQ (reference sequence).